This TCR beta chain was captured in a study of spatial heterogeneity in lung cancer. Study summary: Sequenced follow-up PBMC samples came a median of approximately 2 years after resection, where available. Detection of beta-chain sequences consistently exceeded that of alpha-chain sequences. The library had UMIs, and each TCR and UMI pair averaged more than ten raw reads.

Study observations and caveats: Expanded tumor TCRs that were ubiquitous appeared in blood more at resection than follow-up.

One entry per CDR3 protein results from TCRdb running MiXCR on the 5' RACE reads. The sample holds about 94,000 distinct CDR3 sequences; approximately 19% are singletons and the top ten take 20% to 25%. As for this clonotype: No antigen is known for it.

Documented time point: blood at routine non-recurrence follow-up after resection. This specimen was PBMCs, taken at follow-up. This clonotype originated in a male donor with early-stage non-small cell lung cancer.

CDR3 loop: CASRRYDIFNTEAFF. The CDR3 DNA is TGCGCCAGCCGCCGTTATGATATATTTAACACTGAAGCTTTCTTT. This chain links TRBV4-1 with TRBJ1-1; no reliable D call. The CDR3 contains 15 residues. The ends were cut back, 8 bases at V and 2 bases at J, with 18 bases in the middle. Germline V gives CDR1 MGHRA, CDR2 YSYEKL.